What follows describes a single T cell receptor (beta chain). This sample is part of a study of blood T cell repertoires in COVID-19. The wider study: Sources were T cells, B-cell-depleted T cells, or PBMCs; the material itself was cDNA or gDNA.

In the original processing: For nucleated cells, counts were estimated from reference gene primer amplification. TCRdb's table, derived via immunoSEQ multiplex PCR, lists solely in-frame clones and lacks some. V and J calls and clone size are copied from that table; D and trimming were computed from the DNA. Among approximately 200,000 clones, 70% to 85% were seen once, and the ten largest hold about 1.3%. V shed 5 bases, J shed 5 bases, and the junction held 7 bases outside the gene matches. The germline V gene encodes CDR1 SGHTA and CDR2 FQGTGA. CDR3 length: 15 residues. The cohort comprised adults aged 18 to 89 years residing in approximately 25 US areas. Clinical histories supplied by participants themselves formed the basis of cohort assignment.

This TCR was recovered from a woman between 35 and 50 years old with acute COVID-19. Sequenced input: PBMCs or T cells enriched from blood (not recorded which). The chain carries TRBV7-3 and TRBJ2-1, with 9 bases aligning to TRBD2. The CDR3 here is CASSPRLAEDNEQFF. The CDR3, as DNA: TGTGCCAGCAGCCCGCGACTAGCGGAAGACAATGAGCAGTTCTTC.